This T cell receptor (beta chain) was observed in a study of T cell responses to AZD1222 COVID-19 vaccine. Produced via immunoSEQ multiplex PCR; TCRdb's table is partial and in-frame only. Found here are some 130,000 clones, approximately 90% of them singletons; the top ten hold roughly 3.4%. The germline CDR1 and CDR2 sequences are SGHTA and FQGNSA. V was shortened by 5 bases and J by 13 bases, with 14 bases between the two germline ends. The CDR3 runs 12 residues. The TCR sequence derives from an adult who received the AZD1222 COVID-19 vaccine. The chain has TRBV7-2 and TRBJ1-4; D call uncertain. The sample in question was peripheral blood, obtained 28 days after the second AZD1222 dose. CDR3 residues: CASSLSSGLLFF. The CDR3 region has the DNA TGTGCCAGCAGCCTCAGCTCAGGTTTACTGTTTTTT. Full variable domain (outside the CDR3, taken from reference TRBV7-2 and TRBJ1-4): GAGVSQSPSNKVTEKGKDVELRCDPISGHTALYWYRQSLGQGLEFLIYFQGNSAPDKSGLPSDRFSAERTGGSVSTLTIQRTQQEDSAVYLCASSLSSGLLFFGSGTQLSVL.